The 17 T cell receptor beta chains below all came from one sample that was sequenced in a study of monozygotic twins with inflammatory bowel disease. After re-calling the 5' RACE reads, TCRdb lists one entry per CDR3 protein, DNA absent. In total, the table holds around 190,000 distinct CDR3 sequences. Sequenced: blood. The receptors come from a human donor with ulcerative colitis or Crohn's disease, or a healthy co-twin of an affected twin (not recorded which).

The genes are TRBV1 and TRBJ2-2; TCRdb's D gene call, TRBD2, goes unchecked for lack of DNA. TRBV1 is designated a pseudogene. This CDR3 spans 18 amino acids. CDR3 in amino acids: CTSSQAPSGVIMAGELFF.

The chain recombines TRBV7-9 with TRBJ2-1. CDR3 length: 15 amino acids. Germline CDR1 reads SEHNR; CDR2 reads FQNEAQ (reference sequence). The CDR3 reads CASSLRGDSYNEQFF.

The chain joins TRBV6-2 or TRBV6-3 to TRBJ2-3; the D call of TRBD1 rests on TCRdb alone, since no DNA is present to check it. The CDR3 runs 12 residues. CDR1 and CDR2 (germline): MNHEY, SVGEGT. CDR3 in amino acids: CASSYEDRTQYF.

The chain is built from TRBV5-1 and TRBJ1-5; as DNA is missing, the TRBD1 call by TCRdb cannot be tested. The CDR3 is made up of 14 amino acids. The germline V gene encodes CDR1 SGHRS and CDR2 YFSETQ. The CDR3 protein is CASSLEGAGQPQHF. The full variable domain, in which reference TRBV5-1 and TRBJ1-5 provide the parts outside the CDR3, is KAGVTQTPRYLIKTRGQQVTLSCSPISGHRSVSWYQQTPGQGLQFLFEYFSETQRNKGNFPGRFSGRQFSNSRSEMNVSTLELGDSALYLCASSLEGAGQPQHFGDGTRLSIL.

V gene TRBV13 combines with J gene TRBJ1-6. Germline V gene data show CDR1 as PRHDT and CDR2 as FYEKMQ (reference sequence). The CDR3 runs to 13 residues. CDR3 protein: CASSLVRDSPLHF.

The chain's CDR3 is CSVLRGFNEKLFF. V and J are TRBV20-1 and TRBJ1-4; TCRdb's D call, TRBD1, is unchecked because there is no DNA. This CDR3 has 13 residues. Germline loops: CDR1 DFQATT, CDR2 SNEGSKA (reference sequence).

This chain's CDR3 is CSASTGQGDNYGYTF. The chain combines TRBV20-1 with TRBJ1-2; TCRdb gives TRBD1 as the D gene, but with no DNA this cannot be confirmed. The germline V gene encodes CDR1 DFQATT and CDR2 SNEGSKA (reference sequence). The CDR3 extends over 15 amino acids.

The chain recombines TRBV2 with TRBJ1-5; TCRdb calls TRBD1, which cannot be checked without DNA. CDR1 is SNHLY, CDR2 FYNNEI, per germline. This CDR3 is built from 14 residues. The chain's CDR3 is CASSGRQGLQPQHF. Drawing the rest from reference TRBV2 and TRBJ1-5, the complete variable domain is EPEVTQTPSHQVTQMGQEVILRCVPISNHLYFYWYRQILGQKVEFLVSFYNNEISEKSEIFDDQFSVERPDGSNFTLKIRSTKLEDSAMYFCASSGRQGLQPQHFGDGTRLSIL.

The chain carries TRBV5-1 and TRBJ2-3. This CDR3 has 15 amino acids. Germline values: CDR1 SGHRS, CDR2 YFSETQ. CDR3 sequence reads: CASSLVGSSTDTQYF.

The V call is TRBV20-1, the J call TRBJ2-7; TCRdb gives TRBD2 as the D gene, but with no DNA this cannot be confirmed. Germline V gene sequence: CDR1 DFQATT, CDR2 SNEGSKA (reference sequence). The CDR3 has 13 amino acids. The CDR3: CSARLSGTYEQYF.

V gene TRBV20-1 combines with J gene TRBJ2-2; the TRBD1 assignment by TCRdb is unverifiable without DNA. The CDR3 spans 14 residues. The germline gives CDR1 DFQATT, CDR2 SNEGSKA (reference sequence). CDR3 protein: CSARPKGRDGELFF.

The V and J genes are TRBV10-3 and TRBJ2-1; checking the TCRdb D call of TRBD2 is not possible without DNA. The CDR3 contains 14 residues. Germline CDR1 is ENHRY and CDR2 is SYGVKD. Here the CDR3 reads CAIKPGGDYNEQFF.

The V gene is TRBV12-3 or TRBV12-4, the J gene TRBJ2-7; TCRdb lists TRBD2, though no DNA is available to test this call. CDR3 length: 16 amino acids. The chain's CDR3 is CASSRTGPLDVLEQYF.

The chain recombines TRBV12-3 or TRBV12-4 with TRBJ1-5; TCRdb lists TRBD1, though no DNA is available to test this call. CDR3 length: 16 residues. The CDR3 region is CASSLKGGYSNQPQHF.

CDR3 residues: CATSRDLLLLGQDNEQFF. This chain connects TRBV15 to TRBJ2-1; there is no DNA to check the TCRdb D call of TRBD1. Germline lookup yields CDR1 LNHNV and CDR2 YYDKDF (reference sequence). This CDR3 has 18 residues.

V is TRBV15 and J is TRBJ1-1; TCRdb proposes TRBD1, but this gene call is untestable without DNA. The CDR3 has 15 residues. Germline lookup yields CDR1 LNHNV and CDR2 YYDKDF (reference sequence). CDR3 sequence: CATSDRQGMMAEAFF.

The chain joins TRBV5-5 to TRBJ1-5. CDR3 length: 12 residues. Germline V gives CDR1 SGHKS, CDR2 YYEKEE (reference sequence). CDR3 protein: CASSLGRGRQHF.